Following are 27 T cell receptor beta chains from one sample sequenced in a study of T cells expressing NK-cell markers. TCRdb re-analyzed the 5' RACE reads; it lists each CDR3 protein once, without DNA. The specimen's table records fewer than 400,000 distinct CDR3 sequences. Material for sequencing was blood T cells: a sorted CD56 or NKG2C T cell subset, CD4+ or CD8+ T cells, or bulk PBMC T cells (not recorded which). These receptors were obtained from a man aged 18 to 69 in good health.

This chain links TRBV5-1 with TRBJ2-1; the TRBD1 assignment by TCRdb is unverifiable without DNA. The CDR3 sequence is 15 residues long. Germline V gives CDR1 SGHRS, CDR2 YFSETQ. CDR3 region: CASRQGEASYNEQFF.

The genes are TRBV7-7 and TRBJ2-1; TCRdb's D call, TRBD1, is unchecked because there is no DNA. The germline V gene has CDR1 SSHAT and CDR2 FNYEAQ (reference sequence). The length of the CDR3 is 15 residues. This chain's CDR3 is CASSGDIGSYNEQFF.

This chain links TRBV10-3 with TRBJ2-1; TCRdb's D call of TRBD2 is untestable without DNA. The CDR3 consists of 13 residues. Germline loops: CDR1 ENHRY, CDR2 SYGVKD. The CDR3 sequence is CAISAAGRNEQFF.

The chain joins TRBV5-1 to TRBJ2-7. CDR1 is SGHRS, CDR2 YFSETQ, per germline. The CDR3 length is 14 residues. CDR3 amino acids: CASSLVVSPYEQYF.

The V and J genes are TRBV6-5 and TRBJ2-1; TCRdb names TRBD2, which stays unverified in the absence of DNA. Germline V lookup: CDR1 MNHEY, CDR2 SVGAGI. This CDR3 has 15 amino acids. This CDR3 is CASSLSGGAKDEQFF.

This chain's CDR3 is CASSSQRNEQFF. V and J are TRBV11-2 and TRBJ2-1. The germline V gene has CDR1 SGHAT and CDR2 FQNNGV. CDR3 length equals 12 residues. Drawing the rest from reference TRBV11-2 and TRBJ2-1, the complete variable domain is EAGVAQSPRYKIIEKRQSVAFWCNPISGHATLYWYQQILGQGPKLLIQFQNNGVVDDSQLPKDRFSAERLKGVDSTLKIQPAKLEDSAVYLCASSSQRNEQFFGPGTRLTVL.

The rearrangement uses TRBV2 and TRBJ2-2. CDR1 is SNHLY and CDR2 is FYNNEI in the germline V gene. This CDR3 contains 15 residues. CDR3 in amino acids: CASKGRNANTGELFF.

The chain has TRBV6-5 and TRBJ2-6. The CDR3 covers 17 residues. Germline V lookup: CDR1 MNHEY, CDR2 SVGAGI. CDR3: CASSYSRATSGANVLTF.

The chain uses TRBV7-2 and TRBJ2-7; TCRdb gives TRBD1 as the D gene, but with no DNA this cannot be confirmed. The CDR3 is 15 residues long. Germline lookup yields CDR1 SGHTA and CDR2 FQGNSA. This CDR3 reads CASSQDPGQSYEQYF.

The chain is built from TRBV7-2 and TRBJ2-2; TCRdb's D call, TRBD1, is unchecked because there is no DNA. CDR1 is SGHTA, CDR2 FQGNSA, per germline. This CDR3 is built from 15 residues. The CDR3 reads CASSLESAGGGELFF. Drawing the rest from reference TRBV7-2 and TRBJ2-2, the complete variable domain is GAGVSQSPSNKVTEKGKDVELRCDPISGHTALYWYRQSLGQGLEFLIYFQGNSAPDKSGLPSDRFSAERTGGSVSTLTIQRTQQEDSAVYLCASSLESAGGGELFFGEGSRLTVL.

The J gene is TRBJ2-1, the V gene TRBV6-1; the TRBD2 assignment by TCRdb is unverifiable without DNA. Germline CDR1 is MNHNS and CDR2 is SASEGT. CDR3 size: 14 residues. The CDR3 region is CASSERANSVYQFF.

The chain joins TRBV12-3 or TRBV12-4 to TRBJ1-1. This CDR3 is built from 16 residues. CDR3 amino acids: CASSLGAGRRRTEAFF.

V is TRBV6-1 and J is TRBJ2-5; TCRdb's assignment of TRBD2 cannot be checked, as there is no DNA. The CDR3 has 18 amino acids. Germline CDR1 is MNHNS and CDR2 is SASEGT. The CDR3 sequence: CASSAWGRRRSSGGTQYF.

The CDR3: CASSKDRRDEQYF. This chain links TRBV5-4 with TRBJ2-7; no DNA is available, so the TRBD1 call from TCRdb remains unchecked. Germline CDR1 is SGHNT and CDR2 is YYREEE (reference sequence). The CDR3 consists of 13 residues.

V and J are TRBV7-6 and TRBJ2-1. In germline, CDR1 is SGHVS, CDR2 FNYEAQ. This CDR3 has 13 residues. The CDR3 reads CASSPHFSSGQFF.

CDR3 amino acids: CASSPLRNTEAFF. The chain recombines TRBV5-6 with TRBJ1-1. The V gene's germline CDR1 is SGHDT and CDR2 YYEEEE. The length of the CDR3 is 13 residues.

The CDR3 sequence: CSASGRGGRNSPLHF. This chain joins TRBV20-1 and TRBJ1-6. The CDR3 has 15 amino acids. Germline CDR1 reads DFQATT; CDR2 reads SNEGSKA (reference sequence).

The chain employs TRBV28 and TRBJ2-4. Germline values: CDR1 MDHEN, CDR2 SYDVKM. The CDR3 has 14 amino acids. CDR3 sequence: CASSLTSAKNIQYF.

The V call is TRBV6-1, the J call TRBJ2-1; TCRdb returns TRBD2, unconfirmable since there is no DNA. This CDR3 contains 16 residues. Germline V CDR1 and CDR2: MNHNS, SASEGT. The CDR3 protein is CASSDTVHEIWESGFF.

V and J are TRBV14 and TRBJ1-1; absent DNA, TCRdb's TRBD1 call cannot be checked. The CDR3 sequence is 15 residues long. Germline values: CDR1 SGHDN, CDR2 FVKESK. The CDR3 loop is CASSQDRGTVTEAFF.

The rearrangement links TRBV6-5 to TRBJ2-5; absent DNA, TCRdb's TRBD1 call cannot be checked. The CDR3 length is 14 residues. Germline V lookup: CDR1 MNHEY, CDR2 SVGAGI. CDR3 sequence: CASSSSRTGGTQYF.

The chain employs TRBV11-2 and TRBJ2-1; TCRdb selects TRBD2, and the lack of DNA leaves this call unchecked. CDR3 length: 17 residues. CDR1 and CDR2 (germline): SGHAT, FQNNGV. The CDR3 loop is CASSLGSGGPFYNEQFF. The entire variable domain, with the rest obtained from reference TRBV11-2 and TRBJ2-1, is as follows: EAGVAQSPRYKIIEKRQSVAFWCNPISGHATLYWYQQILGQGPKLLIQFQNNGVVDDSQLPKDRFSAERLKGVDSTLKIQPAKLEDSAVYLCASSLGSGGPFYNEQFFGPGTRLTVL.

The V call is TRBV4-1, the J call TRBJ1-4. CDR1 and CDR2 (germline): MGHRA, YSYEKL. The CDR3 sequence is 15 residues long. The CDR3 loop is CASSQDARPNEKLFF.

V is TRBV19 and J is TRBJ1-2. Germline V gene sequence: CDR1 LNHDA, CDR2 SQIVND (reference sequence). This CDR3 has 13 amino acids. This CDR3 reads CASSILKAYGYTF.

The chain is built from TRBV6-2 or TRBV6-3 and TRBJ1-5. Germline V lookup: CDR1 MNHEY, CDR2 SVGEGT. The CDR3 extends over 14 amino acids. CDR3 in amino acids: CASSYGGSNQPQHF.

The chain links TRBV15 to TRBJ1-5; the TRBD1 assignment by TCRdb is unverifiable without DNA. The CDR3 spans 17 residues. Germline CDR1 and CDR2: LNHNV and YYDKDF (reference sequence). CDR3 protein: CATSRVRGGMGKGPQHF. The full variable domain, with the rest looked up from reference TRBV15 and TRBJ1-5, is DAMVIQNPRYQVTQFGKPVTLSCSQTLNHNVMYWYQQKSSQAPKLLFHYYDKDFNNEADTPDNFQSRRPNTSFCFLDIRSPGLGDTAMYLCATSRVRGGMGKGPQHFGDGTRLSIL.

The genes are TRBV12-3 or TRBV12-4 and TRBJ2-2; TCRdb outputs TRBD2, but without DNA this stays unchecked. The CDR3 covers 14 residues. The CDR3 sequence is CASRLVTGPGELFF.